Presented here are 6 T cell receptor beta chains from one specimen sequenced in a study of chemoradiotherapy in HPV16-positive cancers. Profiled with immunoSEQ multiplex PCR; TCRdb holds only in-frame clones, not every one. The sample yields about 68,000 clones, 88% seen once. Source: blood, taken from a patient who underwent chemoradiotherapy. All receptors come from a human donor with HPV-associated anogenital cancer.

The rearrangement joins TRBV28 to TRBJ2-7; D not resolved. Germline V gene sequence: CDR1 MDHEN, CDR2 SYDVKM. The CDR3 has 12 residues. V was clipped by 6 bases and J by 3 bases, with 9 bases between them. For the CDR3, the DNA is TGTGCCAGCAGACCGTATGACTACGAGCAGTACTTC. As protein: CASRPYDYEQYF.

The chain has TRBV20-1 and TRBJ1-2; D ambiguous. This CDR3 has 10 residues. Trimming removed 1 base at V and 8 bases at J, with 5 bases between. The V gene's germline CDR1 is DFQATT and CDR2 SNEGSKA (reference sequence). CDR3 amino acids: CSARGRGYTF. CDR3 sequence (DNA): TGCAGTGCTAGAGGGAGGGGCTACACCTTC.

The chain carries TRBV9 and TRBJ2-7; D is perhaps TRBD2 (6 bases). Germline V CDR1 and CDR2: SGDLS, YYNGEE. V dropped 0 bases and J dropped 2 bases, with 12 bases sitting between them. This CDR3 spans 15 amino acids. CDR3 DNA: TGTGCCAGCAGCGTAGAATCCGGCGGGACCTACGAGCAGTACTTC. This sequence encodes CASSVESGGTYEQYF.

The chain is built from TRBV11-1 and TRBJ2-2; D unclear. Germline V CDR1 and CDR2: SGHAT, FQDESV (reference sequence). The CDR3 has 14 amino acids. V gave up 4 bases and J gave up 0 bases, with 6 bases separating them. Here the CDR3 reads CASSSKTNTGELFF. The CDR3 bases are TGTGCCAGCAGCTCCAAGACGAACACCGGGGAGCTGTTTTTT. The full variable domain, with the rest looked up from reference TRBV11-1 and TRBJ2-2, is EAEVAQSPRYKITEKSQAVAFWCDPISGHATLYWYRQILGQGPELLVQFQDESVVDDSQLPKDRFSAERLKGVDSTLKIQPAELGDSAMYLCASSSKTNTGELFFGEGSRLTVL.

The chain has TRBV6-4 and TRBJ2-3; D is perhaps TRBD1 or TRBD2 (5 bases each). The CDR3 spans 14 residues. CDR1 is MRHNA, CDR2 SNTAGT, per germline. The ends were cut back, 2 bases at V and 1 base at J, with 7 bases in the middle. The chain's CDR3 is CASSDVGGTDTQYF. The DNA of the CDR3 is TGTGCCAGCAGTGACGTGGGGGGCACAGATACGCAGTATTTT.

This rearrangement joins TRBV10-1 to TRBJ1-1; tentative D call: TRBD1 (6 bases). V was cut by 3 bases and J by 0 bases, with 11 bases left in between. This CDR3 has 15 amino acids. CDR1 and CDR2 from the germline V gene are WNHNN and SYGVQD (reference sequence). The CDR3 coding sequence is TGCGCCAGCAGTGAATGGGGGGCGCTGAACACTGAAGCTTTCTTT. Encoded protein: CASSEWGALNTEAFF.